This T cell receptor (beta chain) was recovered during a study of T cell responses to AZD1222 COVID-19 vaccine. Whole-study results and caveats: Spike-specific TCR breadth and depth grew following two AZD1222 doses.

TCRdb keeps only in-frame clones here, not all; method: immunoSEQ multiplex PCR. Among around 70,000 clones listed, roughly 85% were seen once. The junction had 8 bases not matched to a gene; V was cut back by 8 bases and J by 8 bases. Germline CDR1 is LNHDA and CDR2 is SQIVND (reference sequence). The CDR3 extends over 13 amino acids. This clone appeared once. Its target is not known. Sequenced here: peripheral blood, sampled 28 days after the second AZD1222 dose. This TCR derives from an adult who received the AZD1222 COVID-19 vaccine. The V and J genes are TRBV19 and TRBJ1-4; 7 nucleotides match TRBD1. The DNA for the CDR3 is TGTGCCAGTGGGACAGTAATGGGGGAAAAACTGTTTTTT. Encoded protein: CASGTVMGEKLFF.